This T cell receptor (beta chain) emerged from a study of human T cells and chemical hapten exposure. Study information: TCR yield per sample varied, mainly due to pooled library volumes.

This sample's time point: healthy volunteer bleed at 2 weeks. Total RNA was extracted from unfractionated whole blood. This clonotype has more than one count but fewer than ten. The antigen is unknown. Study results and limitations: No shift was seen in TCRs above 1 in 1000 frequency with DPC sensitization.

Individual cDNA molecules had unique molecular identifiers attached to them by the library. In the source study's methods: Counting gave a median of around 90,000 TCRs per sample, with values ranging from about 23,224 to 700,000. TCRdb reprocessed the RACE reads with MiXCR, giving one entry per CDR3 protein. Here the V and J calls rest on TCRdb's processing, not on the authors' analysis. The table lists some 93,000 distinct CDR3 sequences, approximately 8.2% of them singletons, with approximately 2.8% in the top ten. The CDR3 contains 14 residues. CDR1 is MDHEN and CDR2 is SYDVKM in the germline V gene. Trimming removed 5 bases at V and 7 bases at J, with 17 bases between.

The chain joins TRBV28 to TRBJ1-1; D is uncertain. The sample was whole blood. This clonotype was sampled from a female donor in good health. Some clones in this sample may be carry-over from other donors' samples. CDR3 amino acids: CASSPARRTHEAFF. Here the CDR3 DNA reads TGTGCCAGCAGTCCGGCCCGGAGGACCCATGAAGCTTTCTTT.